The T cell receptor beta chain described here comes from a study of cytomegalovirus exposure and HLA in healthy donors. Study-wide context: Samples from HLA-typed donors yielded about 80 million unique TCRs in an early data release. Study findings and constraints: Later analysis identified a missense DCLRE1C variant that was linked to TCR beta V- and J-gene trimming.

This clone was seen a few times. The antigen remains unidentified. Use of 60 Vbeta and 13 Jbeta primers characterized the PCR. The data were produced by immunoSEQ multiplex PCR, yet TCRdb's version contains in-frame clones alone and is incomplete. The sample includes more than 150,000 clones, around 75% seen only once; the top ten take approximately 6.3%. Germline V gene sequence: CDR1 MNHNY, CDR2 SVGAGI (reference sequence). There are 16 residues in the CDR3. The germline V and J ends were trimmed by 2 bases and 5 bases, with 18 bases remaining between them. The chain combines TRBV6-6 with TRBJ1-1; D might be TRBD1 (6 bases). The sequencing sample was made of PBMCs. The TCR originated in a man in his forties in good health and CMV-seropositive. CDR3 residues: CASSYHRVEGVTEAFF. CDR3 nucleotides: TGTGCCAGCAGTTACCACAGGGTCGAGGGGGTGACTGAAGCTTTCTTT.